Listed below are T cell receptor beta chains from one sample, sequenced in a study of blood T cell repertoires in COVID-19. TCRdb's copy holds only in-frame clones and misses some; the assay was immunoSEQ multiplex PCR. Among some 270,000 clones listed, roughly 89% were seen once. Sequenced input: peripheral blood. The receptor source for this set is a middle-aged woman who had recovered from COVID-19. Both conserved end residues are part of each CDR3. D genes are given only for firm matches. Clone size appears in some rows only: once, few, many, or a class for an expanded clone.

V gene,D gene,J gene,clone size,CDR3 DNA,CDR3 protein
TRBV19,TRBD1,TRBJ2-7,.,TGTGCCAGTAGTATTTCAGGACAGGGGGCCTACGAGCAGTACTTC,CASSISGQGAYEQYF
TRBV4-2,.,TRBJ1-3,.,TGTGCCAGCAGCCAAGAGTATCAGGGCACCATATATTTT,CASSQEYQGTIYF
TRBV2,.,TRBJ2-6,.,TGTGCCAGCAGTGAACGGCGGCAGGGGTCTGGGGCCAACGTCCTGACTTTC,CASSERRQGSGANVLTF
TRBV7-3,TRBD2,TRBJ2-3,.,TGTGCCAGCAGGGTTCCGGGACTAGAGGGAGACACAGATACGCAGTATTTT,CASRVPGLEGDTDTQYF
TRBV5-1,TRBD1,TRBJ2-4,.,TGCGCCAGCAGTCCAGGGGGTCTAGCCAAAAACATTCAGTACTTC,CASSPGGLAKNIQYF
TRBV11-2,TRBD1,TRBJ1-2,once,TGTGCCAGCAGGGGGGCAGGGGGCCATGGCTACACCTTC,CASRGAGGHGYTF
TRBV5-4,TRBD1,TRBJ1-1,.,TGTGCCAGCAGCCCGGGACAGGGGAGGAACACTGAAGCTTTCTTT,CASSPGQGRNTEAFF
TRBV6-5,.,TRBJ2-2,once,TGTGCCAGCACCTTTCTCCTAGGTCCCGGGGAGCTGTTTTTT,CASTFLLGPGELFF
TRBV10-3,TRBD1,TRBJ1-1,once,TGTGCCATCCGCCCCAGGGGGCAGATGGCTTTCTTT,CAIRPRGQMAFF
TRBV5-4,.,TRBJ2-2,.,TGTGCCAGCAGCAGAGATACCAACGCCGCGAACACCGGGGAGCTGTTTTTT,CASSRDTNAANTGELFF
TRBV10-3,.,TRBJ2-5,.,TGTGCCATCAGTGGTGCAGGTGACCAAGAGACCCAGTACTTC,CAISGAGDQETQYF
TRBV2,TRBD1,TRBJ1-4,.,TGTGCCAGCAGTTTTACAGGGGGACAGGAAAAACTGTTTTTT,CASSFTGGQEKLFF
TRBV28,.,TRBJ2-7,.,TGTGCCAGCAGTTTATATCGCGTCTACGAGCAGTACTTC,CASSLYRVYEQYF
TRBV28,.,TRBJ2-3,.,TGTGCCAGTAGGGGGGGAGGCACAGATACGCAGTATTTT,CASRGGGTDTQYF
TRBV11-2,TRBD1,TRBJ2-4,.,TGTGCCAGCAGCTTAGCAGGGGGAAACATTCAGTACTTC,CASSLAGGNIQYF
TRBV11-2,TRBD2,TRBJ2-1,.,TGTGCCAGCAGCACGACGGGGGGACCCGGAAACAATGAGCAGTTCTTC,CASSTTGGPGNNEQFF
TRBV7-2,TRBD1,TRBJ1-2,.,TGTGCCAGCAGCCATGACAGGGGGTATGGCTACACCTTC,CASSHDRGYGYTF
TRBV6-1,TRBD1,TRBJ1-2,.,TGTGCCAGCAGTGAAAGGGGACAGGTAGCTAACTATGGCTACACCTTC,CASSERGQVANYGYTF
TRBV7-8,.,TRBJ2-7,once,TGTGCCAGCAGCTTAGTTGGATATCTGGGCCGCACCTACGAGCAGTACTTC,CASSLVGYLGRTYEQYF
TRBV4-1,.,TRBJ1-4,.,TGCGCCAGCAGCCAAGGTGCGGGGGAAAAACTGTTTTTT,CASSQGAGEKLFF
TRBV11-2,.,TRBJ1-3,.,TGTGCCAGCAGAACACGGCGGGTCTTGAAGGACACCATATATTTT,CASRTRRVLKDTIYF
TRBV5-1,.,TRBJ2-7,.,TGCGCCAGCAGCTCACTCGACAGATCCTACGAGCAGTACTTC,CASSSLDRSYEQYF
TRBV28,.,TRBJ1-1,.,TGTGCCAGCAGTTTGCCCACGACAGGAAACACTGAAGCTTTCTTT,CASSLPTTGNTEAFF
TRBV6-5,TRBD1,TRBJ1-5,once,TGTGCCAGCAGTCCTAAGGGACAGGGTTATCAGCCCCAGCATTTT,CASSPKGQGYQPQHF
TRBV7-2,.,TRBJ1-4,.,TGTGCCAGCAGCGGCGGACATAATGAAAAACTGTTTTTT,CASSGGHNEKLFF
TRBV6-4,.,TRBJ2-1,.,TGTGCCAGCAGTGACGGTCCCGGGGAAAATGAGCAGTTCTTC,CASSDGPGENEQFF
TRBV27,.,TRBJ2-7,.,TGTGCCAGCGGTCGGAGAGAGCAGTACTTC,CASGRREQYF
TRBV3-1/TRBV3-2,TRBD1,TRBJ2-7,.,TGTGCCAGCAGCCCGGCCGGGACAGGGAGACTCGAGCAGTACTTC,CASSPAGTGRLEQYF
TRBV25-1,TRBD1,TRBJ1-6,.,TGTGCCAGCAGCCAGACAGGGATGGGTTCACCCCTCCACTTT,CASSQTGMGSPLHF
TRBV6-5,.,TRBJ1-1,.,TGTGCCAGCAGTATACAGGGACACACTGAAGCTTTCTTT,CASSIQGHTEAFF
TRBV5-1,TRBD1,TRBJ2-5,.,TGCGCCAGCAGCGCGGGACAGGGGATCGAGACCCAGTACTTC,CASSAGQGIETQYF
TRBV4-1,.,TRBJ2-5,.,TGCGCCAGCAGCCAAGATCTCACCGTGGGGGCCCAAGAGACCCAGTACTTC,CASSQDLTVGAQETQYF
TRBV27,.,TRBJ2-3,few,TGTGCCAGCAGTTTCAGGGGCACAGATACGCAGTATTTT,CASSFRGTDTQYF
TRBV7-9,.,TRBJ2-7,once,TGTGCCAGCAGCTCCAACCTGGGGGGACAGAAGTACGAGCAGTACTTC,CASSSNLGGQKYEQYF
TRBV5-5,.,TRBJ2-1,.,TGTGCCAGCAGCTTCGGGGGCTCCTACAATGAGCAGTTCTTC,CASSFGGSYNEQFF
TRBV2,TRBD1,TRBJ2-7,.,TGTGCCTGGGACAGGGGCTACGAGCAGTACTTC,CAWDRGYEQYF
TRBV5-4,.,TRBJ1-2,few,TGTGCCAGTGGGCTGGGGGGGCTTGGCTACACCTTC,CASGLGGLGYTF
TRBV11-3,.,TRBJ2-7,.,TGTGCCAGCAGCTTAACTGCGGGCGGGGCGCAGTACTTC,CASSLTAGGAQYF
TRBV9,TRBD1,TRBJ2-1,.,TGTGCCAGCAGCGTAGGACAGGGCTCCTACAATGAGCAGTTCTTC,CASSVGQGSYNEQFF
TRBV28,TRBD1,TRBJ1-4,once,TGTGCCAGCAGCGGGACAGGGGGAAGCAAAAAACTGTTTTTT,CASSGTGGSKKLFF
TRBV27,TRBD2,TRBJ2-5,.,TGTGCCAGCAGCGCAGGGGAGATAGCGGGGGGGCCGAACTGGAAGACCCAGTACTTC,CASSAGEIAGGPNWKTQYF
TRBV9,.,TRBJ2-3,.,TGTGCCAGCAGCTTTCGGAGTCCCACTAGCACAGATACGCAGTATTTT,CASSFRSPTSTDTQYF
TRBV19,TRBD2,TRBJ2-3,.,TGTGCCAGTACCCCCGGGACTAGGGGCACAGATACGCAGTATTTT,CASTPGTRGTDTQYF
TRBV5-1,TRBD1,TRBJ2-7,.,TGCGCCAGCAGCATATGGACAGGGAGCTACGAGCAGTACTTC,CASSIWTGSYEQYF
TRBV11-3,TRBD2,TRBJ2-3,.,TGTGCCAGCAGCTTTAGGCGGGGGTCCAGCACAGATACGCAGTATTTT,CASSFRRGSSTDTQYF
TRBV19,.,TRBJ2-3,.,TGTGCCAGCCACTACGCAGGCACAGATACGCAGTATTTT,CASHYAGTDTQYF